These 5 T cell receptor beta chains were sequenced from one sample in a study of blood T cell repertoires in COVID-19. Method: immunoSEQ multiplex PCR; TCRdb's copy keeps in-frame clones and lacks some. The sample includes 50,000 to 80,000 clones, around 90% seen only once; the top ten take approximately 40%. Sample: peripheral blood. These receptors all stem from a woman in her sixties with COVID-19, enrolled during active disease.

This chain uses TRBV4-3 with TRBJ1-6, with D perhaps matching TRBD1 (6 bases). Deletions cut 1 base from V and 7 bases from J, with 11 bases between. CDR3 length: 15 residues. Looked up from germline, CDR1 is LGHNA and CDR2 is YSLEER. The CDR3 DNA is TGCGCCAGCAGCCAAGGGTGGCAGGGGAATTCACCCCTCCACTTT. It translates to CASSQGWQGNSPLHF.

The CDR3 DNA sequence: TGTGCCAGCAGCTGGGGAGGCCAGGGCGGGCAAGAGACCCAGTACTTC. Its translation is CASSWGGQGGQETQYF. The genes are TRBV5-5 and TRBJ2-5; possible D gene TRBD2, 6 bases. The CDR3 contains 16 residues. V was trimmed by 3 bases and J by 2 bases, leaving 17 bases between them. CDR1 is SGHKS and CDR2 is YYEKEE in the germline V gene (reference sequence).

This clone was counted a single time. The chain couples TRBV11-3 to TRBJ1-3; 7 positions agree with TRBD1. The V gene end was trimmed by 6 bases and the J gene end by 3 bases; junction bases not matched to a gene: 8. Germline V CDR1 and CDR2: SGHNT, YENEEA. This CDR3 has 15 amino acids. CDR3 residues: CASSLTGAGGNTIYF. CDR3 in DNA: TGTGCCAGCAGTCTCACAGGGGCAGGTGGAAACACCATATATTTT.

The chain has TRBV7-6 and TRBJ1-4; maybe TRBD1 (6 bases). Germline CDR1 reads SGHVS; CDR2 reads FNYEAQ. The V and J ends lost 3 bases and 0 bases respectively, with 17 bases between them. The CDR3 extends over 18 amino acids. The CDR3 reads CASSLYHRERATNEKLFF. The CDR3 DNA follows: TGTGCCAGCAGCTTGTATCACAGGGAAAGGGCAACTAATGAAAAACTGTTTTTT.

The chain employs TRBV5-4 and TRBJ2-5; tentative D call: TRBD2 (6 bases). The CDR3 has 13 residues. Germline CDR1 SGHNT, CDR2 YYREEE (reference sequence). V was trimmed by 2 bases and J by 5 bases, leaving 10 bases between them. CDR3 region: CASSFAGYETQYF. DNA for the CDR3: TGTGCCAGCAGCTTTGCGGGGTACGAGACCCAGTACTTC.